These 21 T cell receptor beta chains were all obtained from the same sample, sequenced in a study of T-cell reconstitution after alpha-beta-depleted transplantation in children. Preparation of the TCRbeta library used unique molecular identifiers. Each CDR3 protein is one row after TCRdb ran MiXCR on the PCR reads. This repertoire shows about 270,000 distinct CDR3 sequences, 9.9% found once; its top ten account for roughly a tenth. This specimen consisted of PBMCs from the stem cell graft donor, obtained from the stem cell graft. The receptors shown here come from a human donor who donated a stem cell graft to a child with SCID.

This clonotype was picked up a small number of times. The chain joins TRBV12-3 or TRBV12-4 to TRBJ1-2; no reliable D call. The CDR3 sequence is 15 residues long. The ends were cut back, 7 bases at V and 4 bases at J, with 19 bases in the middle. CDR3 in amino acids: CASKRPGVSVYGYTF. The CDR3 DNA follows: TGTGCCAGCAAGCGCCCCGGGGTATCCGTCTATGGCTACACCTTC.

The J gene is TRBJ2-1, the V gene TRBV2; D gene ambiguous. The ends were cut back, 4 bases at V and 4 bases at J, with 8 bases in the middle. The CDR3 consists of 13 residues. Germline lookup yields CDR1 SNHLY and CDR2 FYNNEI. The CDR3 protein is CASSAKPYNEQFF. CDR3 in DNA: TGTGCCAGCAGTGCGAAGCCTTACAATGAGCAGTTCTTC.

In DNA, the CDR3 is TGTGCCAGCAGCTTAAAGGTAGGAGGAAACACTGAAGCTTTCTTT. It yields the protein CASSLKVGGNTEAFF. The rearrangement links TRBV11-2 to TRBJ1-1; D uncertain. Germline lookup yields CDR1 SGHAT and CDR2 FQNNGV. The CDR3 sequence is 15 residues long. Trimming stripped 2 bases from V and 2 bases from J, with 12 bases between.

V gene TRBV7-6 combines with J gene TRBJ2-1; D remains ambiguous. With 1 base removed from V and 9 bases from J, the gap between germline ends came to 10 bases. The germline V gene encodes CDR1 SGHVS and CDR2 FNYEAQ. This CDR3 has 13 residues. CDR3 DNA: TGTGCCAGCAGCTTAGGATCGCCCGGTGAGCAGTTCTTC. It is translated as CASSLGSPGEQFF.

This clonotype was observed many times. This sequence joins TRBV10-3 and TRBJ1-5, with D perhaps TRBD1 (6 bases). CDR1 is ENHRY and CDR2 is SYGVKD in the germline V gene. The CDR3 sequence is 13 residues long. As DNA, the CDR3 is TGTGCTATCCAAGGGGACATCAATCAGCCCCAGCATTTT. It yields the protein CAIQGDINQPQHF.

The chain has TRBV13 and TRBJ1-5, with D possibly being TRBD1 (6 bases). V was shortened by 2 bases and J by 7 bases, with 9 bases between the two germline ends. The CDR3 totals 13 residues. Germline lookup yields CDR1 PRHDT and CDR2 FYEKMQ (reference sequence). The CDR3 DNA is TGTGCCAGCAGCTTATGGGGGCACCAGCCCCAGCATTTT. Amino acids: CASSLWGHQPQHF.

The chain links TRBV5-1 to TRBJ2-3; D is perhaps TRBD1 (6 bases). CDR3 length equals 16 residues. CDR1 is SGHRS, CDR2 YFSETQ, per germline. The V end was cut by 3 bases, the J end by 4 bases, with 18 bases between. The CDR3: CASSSLRRGISDTQYF. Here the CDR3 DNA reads TGCGCCAGCAGCTCGCTCCGAAGGGGGATTTCAGATACGCAGTATTTT.

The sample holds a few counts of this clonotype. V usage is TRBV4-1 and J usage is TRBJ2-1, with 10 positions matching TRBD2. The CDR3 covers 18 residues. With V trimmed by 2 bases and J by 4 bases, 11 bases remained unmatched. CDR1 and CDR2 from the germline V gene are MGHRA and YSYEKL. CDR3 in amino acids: CASSQPAPGLARYNEQFF. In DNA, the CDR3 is TGCGCCAGCAGCCAACCCGCGCCGGGACTAGCGAGGTACAATGAGCAGTTCTTC.

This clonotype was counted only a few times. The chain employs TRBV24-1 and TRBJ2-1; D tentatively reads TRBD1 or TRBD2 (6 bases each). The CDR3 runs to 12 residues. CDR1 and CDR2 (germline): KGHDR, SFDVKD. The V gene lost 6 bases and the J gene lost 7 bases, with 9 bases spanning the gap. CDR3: CATSRRGNEQFF. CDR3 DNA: TGTGCCACCAGTAGGAGGGGGAATGAGCAGTTCTTC.

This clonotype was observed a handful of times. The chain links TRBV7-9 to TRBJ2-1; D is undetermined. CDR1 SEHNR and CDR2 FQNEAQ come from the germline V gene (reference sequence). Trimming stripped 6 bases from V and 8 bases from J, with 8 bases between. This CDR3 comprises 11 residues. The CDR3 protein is CASRRLDEQFF. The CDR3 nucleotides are TGTGCCAGCAGGAGACTGGATGAGCAGTTCTTC.

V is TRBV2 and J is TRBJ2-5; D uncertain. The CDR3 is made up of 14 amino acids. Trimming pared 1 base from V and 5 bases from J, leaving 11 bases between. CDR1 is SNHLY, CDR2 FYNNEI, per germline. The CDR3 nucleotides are TGTGCCAGCAGTGAAGGTTGGGGTGGGGAGACCCAGTACTTC. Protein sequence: CASSEGWGGETQYF.

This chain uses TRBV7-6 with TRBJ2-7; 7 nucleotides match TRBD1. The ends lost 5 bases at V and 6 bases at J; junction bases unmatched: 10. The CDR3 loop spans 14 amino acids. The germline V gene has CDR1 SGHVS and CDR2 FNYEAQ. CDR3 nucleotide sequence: TGTGCCAGCAGCAGAACGGGACAGTGGACCGAGCAGTACTTC. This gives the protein CASSRTGQWTEQYF. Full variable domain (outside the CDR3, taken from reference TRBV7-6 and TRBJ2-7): GAGVSQSPRYKVTKRGQDVALRCDPISGHVSLYWYRQALGQGPEFLTYFNYEAQQDKSGLPNDRFSAERPEGSISTLTIQRTEQRDSAMYRCASSRTGQWTEQYFGPGTRLTVT.

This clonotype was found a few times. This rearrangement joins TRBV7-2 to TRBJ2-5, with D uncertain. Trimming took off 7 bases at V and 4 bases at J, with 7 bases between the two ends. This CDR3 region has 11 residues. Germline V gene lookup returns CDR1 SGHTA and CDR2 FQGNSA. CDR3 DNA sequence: TGTGCCAGCACCTCAGTAGAGACCCAGTACTTC. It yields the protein CASTSVETQYF.

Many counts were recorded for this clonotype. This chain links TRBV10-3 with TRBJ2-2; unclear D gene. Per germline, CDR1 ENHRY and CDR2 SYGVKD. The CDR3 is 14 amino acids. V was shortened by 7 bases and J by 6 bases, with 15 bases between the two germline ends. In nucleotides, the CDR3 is TGTGCCATCATGGCTAGTGGTGGGGCCGGGGAGCTGTTTTTT. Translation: CAIMASGGAGELFF.

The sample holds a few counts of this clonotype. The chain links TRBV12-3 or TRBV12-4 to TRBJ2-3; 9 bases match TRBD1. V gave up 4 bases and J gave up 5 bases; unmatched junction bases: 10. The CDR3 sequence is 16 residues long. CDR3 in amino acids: CASSYGDRVVEDTQYF. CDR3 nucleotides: TGTGCCAGCAGTTACGGGGACAGGGTTGTAGAAGATACGCAGTATTTT.

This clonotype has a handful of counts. CDR3 protein: CASSYYRGGYTEAFF. CDR3 DNA: TGTGCCAGCAGTTATTATCGGGGGGGCTATACTGAAGCTTTCTTT. V usage is TRBV6-5 and J usage is TRBJ1-1; D is perhaps TRBD1 (6 bases). Per germline, CDR1 MNHEY and CDR2 SVGAGI. This CDR3 is built from 15 residues. The germline V and J ends were trimmed by 3 bases and 5 bases, with 16 bases remaining between them.

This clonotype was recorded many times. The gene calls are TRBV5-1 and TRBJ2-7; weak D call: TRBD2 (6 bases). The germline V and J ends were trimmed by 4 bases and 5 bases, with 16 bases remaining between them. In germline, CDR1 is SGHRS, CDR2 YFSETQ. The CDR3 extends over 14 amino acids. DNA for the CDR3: TGCGCCAGCAGCCCAAGGCGACTAGTTGACGAGCAGTACTTC. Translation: CASSPRRLVDEQYF.

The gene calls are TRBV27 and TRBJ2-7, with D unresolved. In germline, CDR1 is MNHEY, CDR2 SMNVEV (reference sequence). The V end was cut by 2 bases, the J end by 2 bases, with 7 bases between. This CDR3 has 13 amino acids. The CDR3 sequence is CASSLSYAYEQYF. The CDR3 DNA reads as TGTGCCAGCAGTTTAAGCTATGCCTACGAGCAGTACTTC.

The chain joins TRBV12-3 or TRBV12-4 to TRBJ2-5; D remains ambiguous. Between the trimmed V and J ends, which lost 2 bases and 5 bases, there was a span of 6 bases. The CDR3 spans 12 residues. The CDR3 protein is CASSLRVETQYF. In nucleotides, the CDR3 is TGTGCCAGCAGTTTAAGAGTTGAGACCCAGTACTTC.

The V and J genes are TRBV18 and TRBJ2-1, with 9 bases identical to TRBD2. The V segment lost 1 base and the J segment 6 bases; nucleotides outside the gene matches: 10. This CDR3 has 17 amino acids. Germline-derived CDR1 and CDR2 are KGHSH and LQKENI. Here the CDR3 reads CASSPLPAGGPSNEQFF. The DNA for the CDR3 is TGTGCCAGCTCACCACTTCCAGCGGGGGGCCCAAGCAATGAGCAGTTCTTC.

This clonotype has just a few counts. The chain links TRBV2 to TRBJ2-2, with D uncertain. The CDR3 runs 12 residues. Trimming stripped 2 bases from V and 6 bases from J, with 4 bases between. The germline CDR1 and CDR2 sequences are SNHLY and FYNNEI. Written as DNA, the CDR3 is TGTGCCAGCAGTGAATTCCCCGGGGAGCTGTTTTTT. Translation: CASSEFPGELFF.